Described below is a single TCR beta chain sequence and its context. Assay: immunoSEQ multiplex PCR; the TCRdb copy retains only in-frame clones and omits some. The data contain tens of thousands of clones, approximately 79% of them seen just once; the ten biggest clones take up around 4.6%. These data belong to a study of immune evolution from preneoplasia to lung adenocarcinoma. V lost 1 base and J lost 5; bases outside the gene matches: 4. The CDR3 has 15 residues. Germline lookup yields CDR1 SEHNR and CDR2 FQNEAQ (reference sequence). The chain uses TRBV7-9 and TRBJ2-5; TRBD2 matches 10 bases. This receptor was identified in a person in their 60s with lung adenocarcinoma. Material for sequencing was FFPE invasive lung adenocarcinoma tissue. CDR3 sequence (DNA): TGTGCCAGCAGCTTAGTTACTAGCGGGACGGAGACCCAGTACTTC. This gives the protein CASSLVTSGTETQYF.